Following are 29 T cell receptor beta chains from one sample sequenced in a study of response to subunit inactivated influenza vaccine. TCRdb called the RT-PCR reads again in MiXCR, with one record for every CDR3 protein. The sample has fewer than 250,000 distinct CDR3 sequences; approximately 15% are singletons. Sequencing was performed on CD8+ T cells sorted from PBMCs, taken 5 to 6 days after vaccination. The receptors come from a man aged 45-65 years who received an inactivated influenza vaccine.

This clonotype has at least ten counts. V gene TRBV12-3 or TRBV12-4 combines with J gene TRBJ2-7; 8 nucleotides agree with TRBD1. Trimming at V came to 5 bases and at J to 6 bases, leaving 3 bases not matched to a gene. The CDR3 is 12 residues long. Here the CDR3 reads CASSPTGVEQYF. The CDR3 DNA reads as TGTGCCAGCAGTCCGACAGGGGTCGAGCAGTACTTC.

The chain combines TRBV7-2 with TRBJ2-7; D is uncertain. The CDR3 spans 13 residues. Per germline, CDR1 SGHTA and CDR2 FQGNSA. The V gene lost 1 base and the J gene lost 2 bases, with 6 bases spanning the gap. The CDR3 sequence is CASSLVDTYEQYF. DNA for the CDR3: TGTGCCAGCAGCTTAGTAGATACCTACGAGCAGTACTTC.

This clonotype was found a few times. The chain uses TRBV15 and TRBJ1-6, with 11 bases identical to TRBD1. With V trimmed by 0 bases and J by 10 bases, 11 bases remained unmatched. This CDR3 spans 18 amino acids. The germline CDR1 and CDR2 sequences are LNHNV and YYDKDF (reference sequence). The CDR3 spells CATSRDTWTGGLGSPLHF. The CDR3 coding sequence is TGTGCCACCAGCAGAGATACTTGGACAGGGGGCTTAGGGTCACCCCTCCACTTT.

This chain connects TRBV5-1 to TRBJ2-2; 7 positions agree with TRBD2. Germline-derived CDR1 and CDR2 are SGHRS and YFSETQ. J lost 0 bases, V lost 5 bases, and 13 bases had no gene match. The CDR3 runs 18 residues. CDR3 DNA: TGCGCCAGCAGTCATGGGTCTAGCGGAGAAACGAACACCGGGGAGCTGTTTTTT. This codes for CASSHGSSGETNTGELFF.

This clonotype showed up just a few times. The J gene is TRBJ2-1, the V gene TRBV4-3; 12 bases align to TRBD2. Germline-derived CDR1 and CDR2 are LGHNA and YSLEER. The CDR3 consists of 18 residues. V was clipped by 1 base and J by 8 bases; unmatched bases: 12. CDR3 nucleotide sequence: TGCGCCAGCAGCCAAGTAACTAGCGGGGGGACACCACACGATGAGCAGTTCTTC. This codes for CASSQVTSGGTPHDEQFF.

The V call is TRBV28, the J call TRBJ1-2; D gene unclear. CDR1 is MDHEN and CDR2 is SYDVKM in the germline V gene. The CDR3 covers 13 residues. The V end lost 5 bases, the J end lost 2 bases, and 9 bases lay between the germline ends. The CDR3 spells CASSPRKNYGYTF. The DNA for the CDR3 is TGTGCCAGCAGTCCCCGGAAGAACTATGGCTACACCTTC.

The rearrangement joins TRBV2 to TRBJ2-2, with 9 bases matching TRBD1. CDR1 is SNHLY, CDR2 FYNNEI, per germline. The CDR3 is 16 residues long. The junction had 7 bases not matched to a gene; V was cut back by 7 bases and J by 1 base. The CDR3 bases are TGTGCCAGCACTACACAGGGGGCATTGAACACCGGGGAGCTGTTTTTT. It is translated as CASTTQGALNTGELFF.

The chain uses TRBV6-2 or TRBV6-3 and TRBJ2-5, with D perhaps TRBD1 or TRBD2 (5 bases each). V shed 2 bases and J shed 0 bases, with 10 bases lying between them. The CDR3 spans 15 residues. CDR1 is MNHEY, CDR2 SVGEGT, per germline. The CDR3: CASSYLVGDQETQYF. The CDR3 nucleotides read TGTGCCAGCAGTTACCTAGTGGGGGACCAAGAGACCCAGTACTTC.

V is TRBV29-1 and J is TRBJ1-1; possible D gene TRBD1, 5 bases. The CDR3 has 12 amino acids. The germline V gene encodes CDR1 SQVTM and CDR2 ANQGSEA. V lost 4 bases, J lost 5 bases, and 11 bases lay in between. CDR3 nucleotides: TGCAGCGTTGGGGGGGTAGATACTGAAGCTTTCTTT. Translating gives CSVGGVDTEAFF.

The chain uses TRBV5-1 and TRBJ2-2; D is perhaps TRBD1 (7 bases). Deletions cut 1 base from V and 5 bases from J, with 12 bases between. CDR1 is SGHRS and CDR2 is YFSETQ in the germline V gene. CDR3 length: 15 amino acids. CDR3 DNA: TGCGCCAGCAGCTTGAAACAGGGGAGGACCGGGGAGCTGTTTTTT. As protein: CASSLKQGRTGELFF. Combining the CDR3 with reference TRBV5-1 and TRBJ2-2 gives the whole variable domain KAGVTQTPRYLIKTRGQQVTLSCSPISGHRSVSWYQQTPGQGLQFLFEYFSETQRNKGNFPGRFSGRQFSNSRSEMNVSTLELGDSALYLCASSLKQGRTGELFFGEGSRLTVL.

This clonotype turned up a few times. The chain combines TRBV6-5 with TRBJ2-1, with 7 bases fitting TRBD2. With 0 bases clipped from V and 4 bases from J, the junction kept 3 bases outside the gene matches. The CDR3 consists of 15 residues. CDR1 is MNHEY and CDR2 is SVGAGI in the germline V gene. The CDR3 sequence: CASSYSLAAYNEQFF. In DNA form, the CDR3 reads TGTGCCAGCAGTTACTCCCTAGCGGCGTACAATGAGCAGTTCTTC.

This clonotype was counted ten times or more. The chain couples TRBV12-3 or TRBV12-4 to TRBJ1-5; D remains unclear. Trimming stripped 5 bases from V and 2 bases from J, with 13 bases between. CDR3 length: 15 residues. The CDR3 loop reads CASSSSPVGNQPQHF. Written as DNA, the CDR3 is TGTGCCAGCAGTAGTAGTCCCGTCGGCAATCAGCCCCAGCATTTT.

Only a few counts were recorded for this clonotype. The chain has TRBV4-3 and TRBJ2-2, with 10 bases aligning to TRBD2. Germline CDR1 LGHNA, CDR2 YSLEER. CDR3 size: 16 residues. After removal of 1 base from V and 5 bases from J, the junction contained 4 bases not matched to a gene. CDR3 amino acids: CASSQGGSGRTGELFF. CDR3 in DNA: TGCGCCAGCAGCCAAGGTGGTAGCGGGAGGACCGGGGAGCTGTTTTTT.

In its sample, this clonotype was seen a few times. The V gene is TRBV18, the J gene TRBJ2-1; tentatively, D is TRBD2 (6 bases). Germline CDR1 KGHSH, CDR2 LQKENI. CDR3 length: 16 amino acids. Deletions cut 0 bases from V and 6 bases from J, with 15 bases between. The CDR3 reads CASSPPGDSGGNEQFF. CDR3 sequence (DNA): TGTGCCAGCTCACCACCAGGGGATAGCGGAGGCAATGAGCAGTTCTTC.

V gene TRBV11-3 combines with J gene TRBJ2-1, with TRBD2 matching over 14 bases. The trim removed 3 bases at V and 6 bases at J, leaving 7 bases unmatched. In germline, CDR1 is SGHNT, CDR2 YENEEA. This CDR3 is built from 17 residues. The CDR3 DNA sequence: TGTGCCAGCAGCTTGAAAGGGACTAGCGGGAGAATCAATGAGCAGTTCTTC. It encodes CASSLKGTSGRINEQFF.

This clonotype has ten or more counts. The J gene is TRBJ2-3, the V gene TRBV10-2; D not resolved. Germline V gene lookup returns CDR1 WSHSY and CDR2 SAAADI. The CDR3 loop spans 14 amino acids. V was pared by 6 bases and J by 4 bases, with 14 bases between. The DNA for the CDR3 is TGCGCCAGCAGAGGCGATAGATTGGCAGATACGCAGTATTTT. This gives the protein CASRGDRLADTQYF.

This clonotype was seen a handful of times. This chain uses TRBV20-1 with TRBJ2-7, with D perhaps TRBD1 (5 bases). CDR3 length: 15 amino acids. Looked up from germline, CDR1 is DFQATT and CDR2 is SNEGSKA (reference sequence). The germline V and J ends were trimmed by 0 bases and 1 base, with 13 bases remaining between them. This chain's CDR3 is CSARDPRRVSYEQYF. CDR3 bases: TGCAGTGCTAGAGATCCCCGCAGGGTTTCCTACGAGCAGTACTTC.

Here the CDR3 reads CASSQEVGATNEKLFF. CDR3 coding DNA: TGTGCCAGCAGCCAAGAGGTCGGAGCAACTAATGAAAAACTGTTTTTT. The rearrangement uses TRBV14 and TRBJ1-4; D remains unclear. CDR1 SGHDN and CDR2 FVKESK come from the germline V gene. Trimming took off 0 bases at V and 0 bases at J, with 8 bases between the two ends. This CDR3 region has 16 residues.

This clonotype was counted many times. The V gene is TRBV6-1, the J gene TRBJ2-2, with a weak D call TRBD2 (5 bases). Trimming took off 4 bases at V and 5 bases at J, with 11 bases between the two ends. Germline lookup yields CDR1 MNHNS and CDR2 SASEGT. The length of the CDR3 is 14 residues. The CDR3, as DNA: TGTGCCAGCAGTGCGCTTGGGGAGACCGGGGAGCTGTTTTTT. Translated, it gives CASSALGETGELFF.

This clonotype was recorded a few times. The rearrangement joins TRBV25-1 to TRBJ2-1; D possibly matches TRBD1 or TRBD2 (5 bases each). Germline CDR1 is MGHDK and CDR2 is SYGVNS. Trimming removed 2 bases at V and 7 bases at J, with 9 bases between. This CDR3 has 13 amino acids. CDR3 coding DNA: TGTGCCAGCAGTGAAGATTGGGGGAATGAGCAGTTCTTC. This encodes CASSEDWGNEQFF.

The chain recombines TRBV5-1 with TRBJ2-1; TRBD2 matches 8 bases. CDR3 size: 20 residues. The junction had 24 bases not matched to a gene; V was cut back by 4 bases and J by 6 bases. Germline V gives CDR1 SGHRS, CDR2 YFSETQ. The CDR3 reads CASSRSISGIHPRLINEQFF. The CDR3 region has the DNA TGCGCCAGCAGCCGCAGTATTAGCGGGATTCACCCTCGTTTGATCAATGAGCAGTTCTTC.

The V call is TRBV5-6, the J call TRBJ2-2; TRBD1 matches 7 bases. The CDR3 runs to 13 residues. V was clipped by 3 bases and J by 6 bases; unmatched bases: 2. The germline V gene has CDR1 SGHDT and CDR2 YYEEEE. CDR3 sequence (DNA): TGTGCCAGCAGCTCGGGGACAGCCGGGGAGCTGTTTTTT. As protein: CASSSGTAGELFF.

The sample holds a few counts of this clonotype. The chain has TRBV7-9 and TRBJ2-3, with 10 nucleotides matching TRBD2. In germline, CDR1 is SEHNR, CDR2 FQNEAQ (reference sequence). The CDR3 covers 14 residues. The trim removed 8 bases at V and 7 bases at J, leaving 9 bases unmatched. For the CDR3, the DNA is TGTGCCAGCGGGCCTAGCGGGAGTCGGCATACGCAGTATTTT. This translates into CASGPSGSRHTQYF.

This chain uses TRBV12-3 or TRBV12-4 with TRBJ2-1; 11 bases line up with TRBD2. V shed 5 bases, J shed 3 bases, and the junction held 9 bases outside the gene matches. The CDR3 has 17 residues. The CDR3 DNA reads as TGTGCCAGCAGTCGACCCGTTAGCGGGGGGGACTACAATGAGCAGTTCTTC. Encoded protein: CASSRPVSGGDYNEQFF.

This clonotype was counted between two and nine times. V gene TRBV7-9 combines with J gene TRBJ2-7; no firm D call. The germline CDR1 and CDR2 sequences are SEHNR and FQNEAQ (reference sequence). CDR3 length equals 14 residues. V was pared by 5 bases and J by 2 bases, with 13 bases between. The CDR3: CASSPTGATYEQYF. CDR3 nucleotide sequence: TGTGCCAGCAGCCCAACGGGTGCCACCTACGAGCAGTACTTC.

This clonotype was detected only a few times. The CDR3 nucleotides read TGTGCCAGCGGCTCCTTCTCCGGGGAGCTGTTTTTT. Translated, it gives CASGSFSGELFF. The chain uses TRBV27 and TRBJ2-2; the D is unclear. The germline V gene has CDR1 MNHEY and CDR2 SMNVEV (reference sequence). CDR3 size: 12 residues. V was clipped by 8 bases and J by 6 bases, with 10 bases between them.

The rearrangement links TRBV11-2 to TRBJ2-7; 7 bases are a match to TRBD1. This CDR3 region has 15 residues. Looked up from germline, CDR1 is SGHAT and CDR2 is FQNNGV. V trimming: 7 bases; J trimming: 4 bases; junction bases outside the gene matches: 13. The CDR3 region has the DNA TGTGCCAGCACCTCACAGCCCTACAGGGGTTACGAGCAGTACTTC. The encoded protein is CASTSQPYRGYEQYF.

This clonotype showed up just a few times. This sequence joins TRBV9 and TRBJ2-4; 8 bases match TRBD2. The CDR3 sequence is 18 residues long. With V trimmed by 3 bases and J by 0 bases, 11 bases remained unmatched. Germline CDR1 is SGDLS and CDR2 is YYNGEE. The CDR3 protein is CASSAHSTSGLAKNIQYF. The CDR3 bases are TGTGCCAGCAGCGCCCATTCTACTAGCGGATTAGCCAAAAACATTCAGTACTTC.

The rearrangement joins TRBV6-1 to TRBJ2-6; 12 bases agree with TRBD2. CDR1 and CDR2 from the germline V gene are MNHNS and SASEGT. The CDR3 spans 19 residues. V lost 8 bases, J lost 4 bases, and 15 bases stayed unmatched. Here the CDR3 DNA reads TGTGCCAGCCATACTGGGCTCCTAGCGGGGGGGCTCGGGGCCAACGTCCTGACTTTC. Encoded protein: CASHTGLLAGGLGANVLTF.